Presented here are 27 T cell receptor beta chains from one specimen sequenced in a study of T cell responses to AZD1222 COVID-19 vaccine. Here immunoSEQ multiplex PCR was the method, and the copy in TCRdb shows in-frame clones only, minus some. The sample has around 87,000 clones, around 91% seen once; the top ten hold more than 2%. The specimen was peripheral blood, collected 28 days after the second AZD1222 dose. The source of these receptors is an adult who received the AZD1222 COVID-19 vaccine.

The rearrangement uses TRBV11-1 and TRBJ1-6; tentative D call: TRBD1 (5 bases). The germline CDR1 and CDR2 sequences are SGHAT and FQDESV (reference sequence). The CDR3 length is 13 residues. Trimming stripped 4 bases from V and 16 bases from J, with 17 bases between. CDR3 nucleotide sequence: TGTGCCAGCAGCTCTACCCCCGGGGGTCCACTCCACTTT. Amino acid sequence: CASSSTPGGPLHF.

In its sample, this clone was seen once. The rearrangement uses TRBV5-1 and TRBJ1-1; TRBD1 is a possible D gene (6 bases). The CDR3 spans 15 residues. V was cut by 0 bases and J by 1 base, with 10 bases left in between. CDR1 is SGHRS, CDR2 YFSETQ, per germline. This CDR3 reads CASSLDWGPNTEAFF. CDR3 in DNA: TGCGCCAGCAGCTTGGATTGGGGGCCGAACACTGAAGCTTTCTTT.

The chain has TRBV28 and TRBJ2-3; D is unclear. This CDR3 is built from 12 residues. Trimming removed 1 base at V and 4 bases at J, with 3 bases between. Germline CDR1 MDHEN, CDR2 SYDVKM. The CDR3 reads CASSLSADTQYF. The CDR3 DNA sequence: TGTGCCAGCAGTTTATCAGCAGATACGCAGTATTTT.

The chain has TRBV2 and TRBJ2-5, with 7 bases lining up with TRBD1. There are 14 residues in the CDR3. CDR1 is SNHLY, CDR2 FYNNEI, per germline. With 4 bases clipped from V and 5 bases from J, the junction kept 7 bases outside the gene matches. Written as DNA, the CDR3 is TGTGCCAGCAGTGTACCAGGGGGTATGGAGACCCAGTACTTC. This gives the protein CASSVPGGMETQYF.

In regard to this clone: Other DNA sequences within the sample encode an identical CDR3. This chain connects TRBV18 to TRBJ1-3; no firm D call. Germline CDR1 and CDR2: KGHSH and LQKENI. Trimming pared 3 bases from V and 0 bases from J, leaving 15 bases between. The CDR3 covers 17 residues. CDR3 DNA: TGTGCCAGCTCACCTATATCTCCAGAGTACTCTGGAAACACCATATATTTT. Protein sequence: CASSPISPEYSGNTIYF.

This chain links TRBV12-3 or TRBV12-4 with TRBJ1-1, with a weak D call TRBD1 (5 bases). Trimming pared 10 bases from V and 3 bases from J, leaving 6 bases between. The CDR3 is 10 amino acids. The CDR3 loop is CATRDTEAFF. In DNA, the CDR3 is TGTGCCACCAGGGACACTGAAGCTTTCTTT.

The CDR3 sequence: CASSTTGANVLTF. The CDR3, as DNA: TGTGCCAGTTCTACTACTGGGGCCAACGTCCTGACTTTC. The chain carries TRBV19 and TRBJ2-6; no definite D call. This CDR3 is built from 13 residues. CDR1 is LNHDA, CDR2 SQIVND, per germline (reference sequence). V shed 8 bases and J shed 2 bases, with 7 bases lying between them. The whole variable domain, remainder taken from reference TRBV19 and TRBJ2-6, is DGGITQSPKYLFRKEGQNVTLSCEQNLNHDAMYWYRQDPGQGLRLIYYSQIVNDFQKGDIAEGYSVSREKKESFPLTVTSAQKNPTAFYLCASSTTGANVLTFGAGSRLTVL.

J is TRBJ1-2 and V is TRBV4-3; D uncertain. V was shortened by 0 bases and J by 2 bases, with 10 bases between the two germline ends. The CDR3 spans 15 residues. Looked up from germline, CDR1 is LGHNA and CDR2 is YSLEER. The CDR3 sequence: CASSQDLQSNYGYTF. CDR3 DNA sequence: TGCGCCAGCAGCCAAGATCTGCAGAGCAACTATGGCTACACCTTC.

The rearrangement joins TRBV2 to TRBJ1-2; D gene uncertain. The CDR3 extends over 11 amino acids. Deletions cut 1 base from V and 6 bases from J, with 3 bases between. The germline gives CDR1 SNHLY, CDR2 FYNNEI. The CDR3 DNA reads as TGTGCCAGCAGTGAAGGGAATGGCTACACCTTC. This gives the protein CASSEGNGYTF.

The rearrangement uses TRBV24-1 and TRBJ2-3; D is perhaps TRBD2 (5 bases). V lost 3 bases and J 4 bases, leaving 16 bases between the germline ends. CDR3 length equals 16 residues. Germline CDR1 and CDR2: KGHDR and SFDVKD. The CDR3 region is CATSDPVGDLADTQYF. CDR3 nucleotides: TGTGCCACCAGTGATCCTGTCGGGGATCTCGCAGATACGCAGTATTTT.

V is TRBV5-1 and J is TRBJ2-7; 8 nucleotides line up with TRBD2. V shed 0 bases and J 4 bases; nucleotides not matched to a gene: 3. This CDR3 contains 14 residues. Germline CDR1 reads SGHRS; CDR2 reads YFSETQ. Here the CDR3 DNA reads TGCGCCAGCAGCTTGGCGGGAGGGTCTTACGAGCAGTACTTC. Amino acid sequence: CASSLAGGSYEQYF.

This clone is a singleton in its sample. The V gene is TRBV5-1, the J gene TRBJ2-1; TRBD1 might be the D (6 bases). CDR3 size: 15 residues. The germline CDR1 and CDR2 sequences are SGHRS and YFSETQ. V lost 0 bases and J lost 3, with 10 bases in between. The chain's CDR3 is CASSLGTDFYNEQFF. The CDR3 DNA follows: TGCGCCAGCAGCTTGGGGACAGATTTCTACAATGAGCAGTTCTTC.

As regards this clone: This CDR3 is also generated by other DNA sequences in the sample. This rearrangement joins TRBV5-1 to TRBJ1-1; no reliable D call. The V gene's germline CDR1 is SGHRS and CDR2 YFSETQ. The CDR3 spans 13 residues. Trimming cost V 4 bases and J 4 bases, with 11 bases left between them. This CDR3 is CASSLGGVTEAFF. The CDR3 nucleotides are TGCGCCAGCAGCCTTGGCGGGGTCACTGAAGCTTTCTTT.

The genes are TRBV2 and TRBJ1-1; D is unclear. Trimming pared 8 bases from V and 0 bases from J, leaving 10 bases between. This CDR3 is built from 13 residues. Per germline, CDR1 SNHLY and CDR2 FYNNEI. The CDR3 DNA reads TGTGCCAGCGGGTTGGAGGTGAACACTGAAGCTTTCTTT. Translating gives CASGLEVNTEAFF.

CDR3 in amino acids: CASSLGSLNTEAFF. DNA of the CDR3: TGCGCCAGCAGCTTGGGCAGCTTGAACACTGAAGCTTTCTTT. The chain links TRBV5-1 to TRBJ1-1; D gene unclear. Germline lookup yields CDR1 SGHRS and CDR2 YFSETQ. Trimming took 0 bases from V and 0 from J, leaving 6 bases between them. CDR3 length: 14 residues.

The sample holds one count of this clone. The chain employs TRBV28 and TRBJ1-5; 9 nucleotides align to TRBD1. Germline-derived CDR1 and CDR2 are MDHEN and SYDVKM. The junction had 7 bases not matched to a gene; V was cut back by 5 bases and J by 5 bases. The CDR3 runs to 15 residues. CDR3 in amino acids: CASSVWDREDQPQHF. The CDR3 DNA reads TGTGCCAGCAGTGTGTGGGACAGGGAAGATCAGCCCCAGCATTTT.

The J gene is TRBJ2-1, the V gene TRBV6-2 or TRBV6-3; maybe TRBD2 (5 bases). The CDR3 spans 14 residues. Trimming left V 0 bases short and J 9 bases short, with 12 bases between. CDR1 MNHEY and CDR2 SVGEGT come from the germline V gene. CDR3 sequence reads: CASSYSRVHLEQFF. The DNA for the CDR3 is TGTGCCAGCAGTTACTCGAGGGTCCATCTTGAGCAGTTCTTC.

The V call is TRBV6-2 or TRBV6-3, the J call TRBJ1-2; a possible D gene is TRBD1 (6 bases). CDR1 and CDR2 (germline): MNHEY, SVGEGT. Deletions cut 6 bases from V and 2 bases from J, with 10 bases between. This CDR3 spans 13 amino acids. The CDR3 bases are TGTGCCAGCAGCCGGACAGTAAACTATGGCTACACCTTC. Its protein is CASSRTVNYGYTF.

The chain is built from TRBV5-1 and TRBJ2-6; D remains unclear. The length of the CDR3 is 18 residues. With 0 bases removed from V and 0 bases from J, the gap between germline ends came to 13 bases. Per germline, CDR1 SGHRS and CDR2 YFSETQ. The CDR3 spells CASSLVATRSSGANVLTF. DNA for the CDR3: TGCGCCAGCAGCTTGGTTGCGACAAGGAGCTCTGGGGCCAACGTCCTGACTTTC.

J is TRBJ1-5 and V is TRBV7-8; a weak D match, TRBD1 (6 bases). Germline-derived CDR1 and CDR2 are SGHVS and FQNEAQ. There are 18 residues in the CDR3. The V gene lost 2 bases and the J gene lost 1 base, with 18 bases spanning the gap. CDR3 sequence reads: CASSLRALRGGSNQPQHF. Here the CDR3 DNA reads TGTGCCAGCAGCTTAAGGGCCCTTCGAGGGGGAAGCAATCAGCCCCAGCATTTT.

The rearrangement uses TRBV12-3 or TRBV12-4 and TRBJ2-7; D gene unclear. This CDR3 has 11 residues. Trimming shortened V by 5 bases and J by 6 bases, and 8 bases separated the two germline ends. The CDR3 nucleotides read TGTGCCAGCAGTATTCAGTTCGAGCAGTACTTC. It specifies CASSIQFEQYF.

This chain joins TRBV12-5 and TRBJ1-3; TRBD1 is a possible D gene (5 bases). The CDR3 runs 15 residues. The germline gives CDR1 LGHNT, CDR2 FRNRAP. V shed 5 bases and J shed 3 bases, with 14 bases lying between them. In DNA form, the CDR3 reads TGTGCTAGTGGTACCGGCAAGGGGATTGGAAACACCATATATTTT. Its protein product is CASGTGKGIGNTIYF.

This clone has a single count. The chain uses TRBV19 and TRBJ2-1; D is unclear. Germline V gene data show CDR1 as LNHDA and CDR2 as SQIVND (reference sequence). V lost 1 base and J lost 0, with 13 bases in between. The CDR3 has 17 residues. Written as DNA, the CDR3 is TGTGCCAGTAGTATAGGGCTTAGACCCAGCTCCTACAATGAGCAGTTCTTC. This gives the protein CASSIGLRPSSYNEQFF.

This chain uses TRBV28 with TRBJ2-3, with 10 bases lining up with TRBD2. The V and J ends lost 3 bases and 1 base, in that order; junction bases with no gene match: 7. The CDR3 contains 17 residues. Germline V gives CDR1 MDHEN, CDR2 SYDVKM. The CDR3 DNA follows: TGTGCCAGCAGTTTGTGGCCTAGCGGGAGTGGCACAGATACGCAGTATTTT. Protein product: CASSLWPSGSGTDTQYF. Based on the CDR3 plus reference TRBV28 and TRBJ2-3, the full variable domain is DVKVTQSSRYLVKRTGEKVFLECVQDMDHENMFWYRQDPGLGLRLIYFSYDVKMKEKGDIPEGYSVSREKKERFSLILESASTNQTSMYLCASSLWPSGSGTDTQYFGPGTRLTVL.

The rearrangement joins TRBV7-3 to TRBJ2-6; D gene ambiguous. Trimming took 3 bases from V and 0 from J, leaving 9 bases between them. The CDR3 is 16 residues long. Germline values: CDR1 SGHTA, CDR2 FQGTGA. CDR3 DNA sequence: TGTGCCAGCAGCTTCAGCCCAGCCTCTGGGGCCAACGTCCTGACTTTC. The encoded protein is CASSFSPASGANVLTF.

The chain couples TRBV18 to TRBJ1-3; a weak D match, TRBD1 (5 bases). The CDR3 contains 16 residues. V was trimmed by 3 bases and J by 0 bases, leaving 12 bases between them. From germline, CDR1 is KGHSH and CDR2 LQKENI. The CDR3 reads CASSPLDTSSGNTIYF. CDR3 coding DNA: TGTGCCAGCTCACCGTTGGACACCAGCTCTGGAAACACCATATATTTT.

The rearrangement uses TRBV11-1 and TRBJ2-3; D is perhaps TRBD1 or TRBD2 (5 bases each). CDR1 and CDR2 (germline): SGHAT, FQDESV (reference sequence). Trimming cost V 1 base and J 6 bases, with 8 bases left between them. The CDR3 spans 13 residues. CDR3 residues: CASSLGWGDTQYF. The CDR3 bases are TGTGCCAGCAGCTTAGGATGGGGGGATACGCAGTATTTT.